Following are 27 T cell receptor beta chains from one sample sequenced in a study of CXCR3-negative and CXCR3-positive naive CD8 T cells. No antigen has been identified for these receptors. Overall study findings and caveats: CXCR3-positive naive cells carried more hydrophobic TRB CDR3s than CXCR3-negative ones.

The libraries of TRB cDNA were constructed through 5' RACE using UMI labels. TCRdb derives one entry per CDR3 protein from the 5' RACE reads, leaving out DNA. This sample's clone table lists under 85,000 distinct CDR3 sequences. The sequenced material came from naive CXCR3+ CD8+ T cells from blood. Subset noted: CD45RO-CCR7+CD27+CD95- naive CD8+ T cells expressing CXCR3 (TNR3+). The receptors shown here come from a human donor in good health. Some clones in this sample may be carry-over from other donors' samples.

The chain has TRBV9 and TRBJ1-1. The CDR3 sequence is 15 residues long. Germline CDR1 reads SGDLS; CDR2 reads YYNGEE. The CDR3 loop reads CASSAVDEIYTEAFF. Combining the CDR3 with reference TRBV9 and TRBJ1-1 gives the whole variable domain DSGVTQTPKHLITATGQRVTLRCSPRSGDLSVYWYQQSLDQGLQFLIQYYNGEERAKGNILERFSAQQFPDLHSELNLSSLELGDSALYFCASSAVDEIYTEAFFGQGTRLTVV.

The V and J genes are TRBV6-5 and TRBJ1-1; TCRdb's assignment of TRBD1 cannot be checked, as there is no DNA. Germline CDR1 and CDR2: MNHEY and SVGAGI. This CDR3 region has 17 residues. The CDR3 sequence: CASSYPPGQGADTEAFF.

CDR3 protein: CASSLGQENTEAFF. This chain connects TRBV7-6 to TRBJ1-1; without DNA, the TCRdb call of TRBD1 cannot be checked. Looked up from germline, CDR1 is SGHVS and CDR2 is FNYEAQ. CDR3 length equals 14 residues.

This sequence joins TRBV12-3 or TRBV12-4 and TRBJ2-1; TCRdb returns TRBD1, unconfirmable since there is no DNA. CDR3 size: 15 residues. The CDR3 here is CASSSGQGARNEQFF.

V and J are TRBV4-3 and TRBJ2-7. Germline assignment: CDR1 LGHNA and CDR2 YSLEER. This CDR3 has 14 residues. The CDR3 spells CASSQFRSSYEQYF.

V gene TRBV4-3 combines with J gene TRBJ2-7; TCRdb lists TRBD1, though no DNA is available to test this call. CDR3 size: 15 residues. Per germline, CDR1 LGHNA and CDR2 YSLEER. This CDR3 is CASSQGRDSSYEQYF.

This chain joins TRBV12-3 or TRBV12-4 and TRBJ2-3; the TRBD1 assignment by TCRdb is unverifiable without DNA. The CDR3 runs to 15 residues. The CDR3 is CASSFSGALADTQYF.

V gene TRBV11-2 combines with J gene TRBJ1-2; without DNA, the TCRdb call of TRBD1 cannot be checked. From germline, CDR1 is SGHAT and CDR2 FQNNGV. The CDR3 totals 14 residues. The CDR3 spells CASSPGRGGYGYTF.

This chain uses TRBV4-2 with TRBJ2-5; lacking DNA, the TRBD1 call made by TCRdb goes unchecked. Germline CDR1 reads LGHNA; CDR2 reads YNFKEQ. The CDR3 has 16 amino acids. CDR3: CASSQTARGAAETQYF.

V is TRBV6-2 or TRBV6-3 and J is TRBJ1-1. The CDR3 extends over 15 amino acids. Germline CDR1 MNHEY, CDR2 SVGEGT. CDR3 protein: CASSQFSDPNTEAFF.

The chain combines TRBV27 with TRBJ2-3; TCRdb lists TRBD1, though no DNA is available to test this call. The CDR3 is 13 amino acids. CDR1 and CDR2 from the germline V gene are MNHEY and SMNVEV (reference sequence). The CDR3 is CASRGTGIISQYF.

This chain connects TRBV5-1 to TRBJ2-2; TCRdb picks TRBD1, but there is no DNA to check that call. CDR3 size: 15 residues. Germline V gives CDR1 SGHRS, CDR2 YFSETQ. Here the CDR3 reads CASSSGQGNTGELFF.

The rearrangement uses TRBV7-9 and TRBJ2-1; TCRdb returns TRBD2, unconfirmable since there is no DNA. Per the germline V gene, CDR1 is SEHNR and CDR2 is FQNEAQ (reference sequence). This CDR3 region has 18 residues. CDR3 amino acids: CASSSPEGGGSSYNEQFF. The entire variable domain, with the rest obtained from reference TRBV7-9 and TRBJ2-1, is as follows: DTGVSQNPRHKITKRGQNVTFRCDPISEHNRLYWYRQTLGQGPEFLTYFQNEAQLEKSRLLSDRFSAERPKGSFSTLEIQRTEQGDSAMYLCASSSPEGGGSSYNEQFFGPGTRLTVL.

The genes are TRBV11-2 and TRBJ2-5. Germline V gene lookup returns CDR1 SGHAT and CDR2 FQNNGV. The CDR3 contains 13 residues. This CDR3 is CASSLWRQETQYF.

The genes are TRBV7-9 and TRBJ2-1; TCRdb indicates TRBD2, and absent DNA this call remains unverified. CDR3 length: 15 amino acids. The germline gives CDR1 SEHNR, CDR2 FQNEAQ (reference sequence). The CDR3 region is CASSFLAGDPNEQFF.

The rearrangement joins TRBV6-2 or TRBV6-3 to TRBJ1-1. CDR1 and CDR2 from the germline V gene are MNHEY and SVGEGT. The CDR3 runs to 15 residues. The CDR3 sequence: CASTKLGNPTTEAFF.

The chain is built from TRBV12-3 or TRBV12-4 and TRBJ2-5. This CDR3 is built from 11 residues. CDR3 loop: CASSFQETQYF.

The rearrangement joins TRBV27 to TRBJ2-5; checking the TCRdb D call of TRBD2 is not possible without DNA. The CDR3 runs to 16 residues. Germline CDR1 reads MNHEY; CDR2 reads SMNVEV (reference sequence). The CDR3 sequence: CASSSSGQGLQETQYF.

Judged by frequency, this clonotype is medium-sized. The CDR3: CSVGTAVEGEQYF. The chain has TRBV29-1 and TRBJ2-7; TCRdb outputs TRBD2, but without DNA this stays unchecked. This CDR3 is built from 13 residues. Germline V gives CDR1 SQVTM, CDR2 ANQGSEA.

The CDR3 sequence is CASSPSAYEGAFF. The chain carries TRBV7-9 and TRBJ1-1. The germline V gene has CDR1 SEHNR and CDR2 FQNEAQ (reference sequence). This CDR3 contains 13 residues.

CDR3 region: CASSSGGAYEQYF. This chain joins TRBV27 and TRBJ2-7; TCRdb names TRBD1, which stays unverified in the absence of DNA. This CDR3 spans 13 amino acids. CDR1 is MNHEY and CDR2 is SMNVEV in the germline V gene (reference sequence).

The chain couples TRBV5-5 to TRBJ1-1; the D call of TRBD1 rests on TCRdb alone, since no DNA is present to check it. Germline lookup yields CDR1 SGHKS and CDR2 YYEKEE (reference sequence). The CDR3 loop spans 13 amino acids. CDR3 amino acids: CASRTGGNTEAFF.

V is TRBV21-1 and J is TRBJ2-7; the D call from TCRdb, TRBD2, cannot be confirmed without DNA. TRBV21-1 is assigned pseudogene status. The CDR3 covers 15 residues. This CDR3 reads CATEESAGPSYEQYF.

This chain connects TRBV29-1 to TRBJ2-1; TCRdb's D call of TRBD1 is untestable without DNA. The V gene's germline CDR1 is SQVTM and CDR2 ANQGSEA. This CDR3 is built from 15 residues. CDR3 loop: CSVEFLDRGHNEQFF.

The rearrangement uses TRBV7-9 and TRBJ2-7; the TCRdb call, TRBD1, lacks DNA for checking. Germline V gene lookup returns CDR1 SEHNR and CDR2 FQNEAQ (reference sequence). The CDR3 loop spans 15 amino acids. CDR3 protein: CASSLVQGASYEQYF.

This chain uses TRBV25-1 with TRBJ2-1. CDR1 and CDR2 from the germline V gene are MGHDK and SYGVNS. The CDR3 is 15 residues long. The CDR3 here is CASSIGVSSYNEQFF.

The CDR3 loop is CASSLAHGTEYSNQPQHF. The chain is built from TRBV5-1 and TRBJ1-5; TCRdb's D call of TRBD1 is untestable without DNA. This CDR3 spans 18 amino acids. The germline CDR1 and CDR2 sequences are SGHRS and YFSETQ.